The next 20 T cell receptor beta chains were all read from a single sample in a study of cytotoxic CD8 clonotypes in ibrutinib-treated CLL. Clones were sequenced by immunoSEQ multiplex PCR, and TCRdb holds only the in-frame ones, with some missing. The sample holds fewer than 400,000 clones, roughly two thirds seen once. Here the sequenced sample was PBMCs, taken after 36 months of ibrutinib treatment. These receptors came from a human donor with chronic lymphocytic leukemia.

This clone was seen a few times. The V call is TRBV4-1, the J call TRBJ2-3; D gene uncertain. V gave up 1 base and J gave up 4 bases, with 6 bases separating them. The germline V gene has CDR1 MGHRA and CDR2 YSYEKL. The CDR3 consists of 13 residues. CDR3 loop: CASSQVFPDTQYF. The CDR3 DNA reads TGCGCCAGCAGCCAAGTTTTCCCAGATACGCAGTATTTT.

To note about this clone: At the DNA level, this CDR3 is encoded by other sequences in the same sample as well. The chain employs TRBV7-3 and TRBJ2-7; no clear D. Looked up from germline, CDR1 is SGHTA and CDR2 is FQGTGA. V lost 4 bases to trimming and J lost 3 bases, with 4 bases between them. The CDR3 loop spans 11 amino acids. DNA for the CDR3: TGTGCCAGCAGCTCTAACTACGAGCAGTACTTC. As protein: CASSSNYEQYF. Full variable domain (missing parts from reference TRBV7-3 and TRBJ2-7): GAGVSQTPSNKVTEKGKYVELRCDPISGHTALYWYRQSLGQGPEFLIYFQGTGAADDSGLPNDRFFAVRPEGSVSTLKIQRTERGDSAVYLCASSSNYEQYFGPGTRLTVT.

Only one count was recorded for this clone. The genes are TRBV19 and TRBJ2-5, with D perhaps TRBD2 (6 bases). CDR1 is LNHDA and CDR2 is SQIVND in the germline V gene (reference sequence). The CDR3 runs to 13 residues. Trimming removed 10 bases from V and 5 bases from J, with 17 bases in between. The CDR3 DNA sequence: TGTGCCACTCGGGTAGGAGGGTTGGAGACCCAGTACTTC. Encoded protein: CATRVGGLETQYF.

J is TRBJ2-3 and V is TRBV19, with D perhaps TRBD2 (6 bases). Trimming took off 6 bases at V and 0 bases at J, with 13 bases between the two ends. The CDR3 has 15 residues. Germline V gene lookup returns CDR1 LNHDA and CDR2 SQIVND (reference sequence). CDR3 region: CASRPLAASTDTQYF. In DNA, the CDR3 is TGTGCCAGTAGGCCTTTAGCGGCTAGCACAGATACGCAGTATTTT.

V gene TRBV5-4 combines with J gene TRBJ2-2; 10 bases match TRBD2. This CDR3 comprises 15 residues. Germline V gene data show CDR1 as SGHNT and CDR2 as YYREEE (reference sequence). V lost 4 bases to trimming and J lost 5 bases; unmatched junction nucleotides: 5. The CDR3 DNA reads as TGTGCCAGCAGCCCAAGCGGGAGGGTGACCGGGGAGCTGTTTTTT. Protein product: CASSPSGRVTGELFF.

The CDR3 DNA reads as TGTGCCAGCAGTGGGACGGCCCGAGACGAGCAGTACTTC. The encoded protein is CASSGTARDEQYF. The chain couples TRBV6-5 to TRBJ2-7; TRBD1 or TRBD2 may be the D gene (5 bases each). Germline V lookup: CDR1 MNHEY, CDR2 SVGAGI. Trimming cost V 5 bases and J 5 bases, with 13 bases left between them. This CDR3 contains 13 residues.

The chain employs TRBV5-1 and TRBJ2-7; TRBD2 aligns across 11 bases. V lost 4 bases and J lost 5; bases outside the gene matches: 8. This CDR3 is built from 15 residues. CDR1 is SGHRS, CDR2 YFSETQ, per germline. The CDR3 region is CASSGIAGGPHEQYF. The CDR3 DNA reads TGCGCCAGCAGCGGGATAGCGGGAGGGCCCCACGAGCAGTACTTC.

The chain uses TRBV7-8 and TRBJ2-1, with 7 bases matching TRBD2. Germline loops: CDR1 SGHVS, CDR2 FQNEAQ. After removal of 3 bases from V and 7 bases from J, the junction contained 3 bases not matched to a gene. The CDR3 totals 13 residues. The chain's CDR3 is CASSLGRENEQFF. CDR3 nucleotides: TGTGCCAGCAGCTTGGGGAGGGAGAATGAGCAGTTCTTC. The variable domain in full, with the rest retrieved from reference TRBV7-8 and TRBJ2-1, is GAGVSQSPRYKVAKRGQDVALRCDPISGHVSLFWYQQALGQGPEFLTYFQNEAQLDKSGLPSDRFFAERPEGSVSTLKIQRTQQEDSAVYLCASSLGRENEQFFGPGTRLTVL.

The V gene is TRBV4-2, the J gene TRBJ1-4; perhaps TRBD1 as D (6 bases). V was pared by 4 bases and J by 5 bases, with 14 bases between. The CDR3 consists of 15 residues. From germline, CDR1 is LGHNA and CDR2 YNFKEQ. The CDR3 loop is CASSLFSQGNEKLFF. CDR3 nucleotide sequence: TGTGCCAGCAGCCTTTTCTCACAGGGAAATGAAAAACTGTTTTTT.

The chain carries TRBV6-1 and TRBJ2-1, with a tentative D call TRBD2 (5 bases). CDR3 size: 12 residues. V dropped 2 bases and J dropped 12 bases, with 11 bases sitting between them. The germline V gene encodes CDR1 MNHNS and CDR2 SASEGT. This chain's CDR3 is CASSENSRGQFF. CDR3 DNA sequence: TGTGCCAGCAGTGAAAACTCACGGGGGCAGTTCTTC.

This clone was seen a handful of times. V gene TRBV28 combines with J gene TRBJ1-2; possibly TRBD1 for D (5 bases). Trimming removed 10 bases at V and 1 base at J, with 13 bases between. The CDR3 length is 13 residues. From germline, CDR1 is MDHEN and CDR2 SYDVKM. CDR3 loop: CAIWDPLNYGYTF. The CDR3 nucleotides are TGTGCCATCTGGGACCCGCTTAACTATGGCTACACCTTC.

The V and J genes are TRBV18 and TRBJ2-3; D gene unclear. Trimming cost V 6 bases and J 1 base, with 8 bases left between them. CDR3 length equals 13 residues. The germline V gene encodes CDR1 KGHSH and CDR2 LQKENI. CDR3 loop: CASSTIGTDTQYF. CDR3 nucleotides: TGTGCCAGCTCGACAATAGGCACAGATACGCAGTATTTT.

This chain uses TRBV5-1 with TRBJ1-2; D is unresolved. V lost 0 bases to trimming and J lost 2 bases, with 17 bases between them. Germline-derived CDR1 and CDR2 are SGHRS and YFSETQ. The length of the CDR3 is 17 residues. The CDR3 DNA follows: TGCGCCAGCAGCTTGGCGGCGGGTATCTACAGCAACTATGGCTACACCTTC. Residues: CASSLAAGIYSNYGYTF.

The CDR3 nucleotides are TGTGCCAGCAGTTTATGGCCCCTCCCCAACCCCTTCAGCACAGATACGCAGTATTTT. This codes for CASSLWPLPNPFSTDTQYF. This chain uses TRBV27 with TRBJ2-3; D gene uncertain. The CDR3 runs 19 residues. CDR1 MNHEY and CDR2 SMNVEV come from the germline V gene (reference sequence). V gave up 1 base and J gave up 0 bases, with 20 bases separating them.

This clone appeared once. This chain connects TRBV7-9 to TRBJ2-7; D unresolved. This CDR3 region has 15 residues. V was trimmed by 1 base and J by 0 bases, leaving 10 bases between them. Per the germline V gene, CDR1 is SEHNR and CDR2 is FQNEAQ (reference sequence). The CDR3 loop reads CASSLGASASYEQYF. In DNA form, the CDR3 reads TGTGCCAGCAGCTTAGGGGCGTCGGCCTCCTACGAGCAGTACTTC.

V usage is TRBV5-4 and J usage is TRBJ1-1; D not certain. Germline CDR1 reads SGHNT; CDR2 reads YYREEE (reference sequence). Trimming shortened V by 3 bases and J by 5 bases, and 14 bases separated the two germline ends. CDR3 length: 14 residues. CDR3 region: CASSSYGLGTEAFF. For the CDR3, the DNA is TGTGCCAGCAGCTCATATGGGCTCGGGACTGAAGCTTTCTTT.

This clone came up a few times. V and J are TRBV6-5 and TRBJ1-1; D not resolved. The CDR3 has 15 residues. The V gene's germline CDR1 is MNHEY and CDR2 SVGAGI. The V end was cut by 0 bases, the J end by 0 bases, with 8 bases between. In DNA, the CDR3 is TGTGCCAGCAGTTACTCGGGTTCGATGAACACTGAAGCTTTCTTT. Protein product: CASSYSGSMNTEAFF.

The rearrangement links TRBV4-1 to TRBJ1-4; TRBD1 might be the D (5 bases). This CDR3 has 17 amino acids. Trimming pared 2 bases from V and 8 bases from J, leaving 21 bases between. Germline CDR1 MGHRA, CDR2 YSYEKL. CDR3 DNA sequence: TGCGCCAGCAGCCAACCCCTTTGGACCAAGGGGCGCGAAAAACTGTTTTTT. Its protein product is CASSQPLWTKGREKLFF.

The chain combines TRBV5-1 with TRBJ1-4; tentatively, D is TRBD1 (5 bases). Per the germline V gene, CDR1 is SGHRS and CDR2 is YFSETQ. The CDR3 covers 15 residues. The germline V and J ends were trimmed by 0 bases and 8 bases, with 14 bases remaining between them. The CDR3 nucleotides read TGCGCCAGCAGCTTGGTCGAGCCAAAGGGGGAAAAACTGTTTTTT. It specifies CASSLVEPKGEKLFF. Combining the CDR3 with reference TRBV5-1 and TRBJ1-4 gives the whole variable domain KAGVTQTPRYLIKTRGQQVTLSCSPISGHRSVSWYQQTPGQGLQFLFEYFSETQRNKGNFPGRFSGRQFSNSRSEMNVSTLELGDSALYLCASSLVEPKGEKLFFGSGTQLSVL.

CDR3 in amino acids: CASSLGRSDSPLHF. Here the CDR3 DNA reads TGTGCCAGCAGCTTAGGGCGGTCGGATTCACCCCTCCACTTT. This rearrangement joins TRBV11-2 to TRBJ1-6; unclear D gene. Trimming pared 1 base from V and 8 bases from J, leaving 9 bases between. Germline lookup yields CDR1 SGHAT and CDR2 FQNNGV. The CDR3 length is 14 residues.